The 2 T cell receptor beta chains given below trace back to one sample, sequenced in a study of T cell responses to AZD1222 COVID-19 vaccine. The table came from immunoSEQ multiplex PCR; TCRdb's copy has only in-frame clones and leaves some out. The data contain under 130,000 clones, 91% of them singletons. The sequencing used peripheral blood, collected on day 0 of AZD1222 vaccination. The receptor set was obtained from an adult in good health.

The V call is TRBV7-3, the J call TRBJ2-1; 7 bases are a match to TRBD2. Trimming removed 4 bases from V and 4 bases from J; junction bases left unmatched: 10. Germline V gene lookup returns CDR1 SGHTA and CDR2 FQGTGA. This CDR3 has 16 amino acids. The CDR3 coding sequence is TGTGCCAGCAGCTCCCCCTTAGCGGGTCTATACAATGAGCAGTTCTTC. Encoded protein: CASSSPLAGLYNEQFF.

The chain employs TRBV13 and TRBJ2-7; 8 nucleotides match TRBD2. CDR1 is PRHDT and CDR2 is FYEKMQ in the germline V gene (reference sequence). The CDR3 spans 16 residues. The trim removed 1 base at V and 0 bases at J, leaving 5 bases unmatched. CDR3 coding DNA: TGTGCCAGCAGCTTAGAGAGTAGCGGGACCTCCTACGAGCAGTACTTC. It codes for CASSLESSGTSYEQYF. The whole variable domain, filled in from reference TRBV13 and TRBJ2-7, reads AAGVIQSPRHLIKEKRETATLKCYPIPRHDTVYWYQQGPGQDPQFLISFYEKMQSDKGSIPDRFSAQQFSDYHSELNMSSLELGDSALYFCASSLESSGTSYEQYFGPGTRLTVT.